This TCR beta chain was sequenced during a study of blood T cell repertoires in COVID-19. About the study: Acute and convalescent COVID-19 samples came from the United States, Italy and Spain.

The CDR3 runs 21 residues. Germline CDR1 is LGHNA and CDR2 is YNFKEQ. V gave up 4 bases and J gave up 0 bases; unmatched junction bases: 19. Participants were aged 18 to 89 years, lived in over 20 US areas, and enrolled virtually. Participants' own reports of clinical history determined their cohort assignment. Libraries were prepared by immunoSEQ multiplex PCR; TCRdb keeps only in-frame clonotypes and omits some of them. The data show 200,000 to 250,000 clones, with 84% seen just once and roughly 1.8% held by the top ten. This chain joins TRBV4-2 and TRBJ1-5, with 9 bases aligning to TRBD1. The TCR comes from a man aged 55 to 69 who had recovered from COVID-19. Material: PBMCs or T cells enriched from blood (not recorded which). CDR3: CASSLVPVYRGPKYSNQPQHF. The CDR3 bases are TGTGCCAGCAGCCTTGTTCCCGTATACAGGGGGCCGAAATATAGCAATCAGCCCCAGCATTTT.